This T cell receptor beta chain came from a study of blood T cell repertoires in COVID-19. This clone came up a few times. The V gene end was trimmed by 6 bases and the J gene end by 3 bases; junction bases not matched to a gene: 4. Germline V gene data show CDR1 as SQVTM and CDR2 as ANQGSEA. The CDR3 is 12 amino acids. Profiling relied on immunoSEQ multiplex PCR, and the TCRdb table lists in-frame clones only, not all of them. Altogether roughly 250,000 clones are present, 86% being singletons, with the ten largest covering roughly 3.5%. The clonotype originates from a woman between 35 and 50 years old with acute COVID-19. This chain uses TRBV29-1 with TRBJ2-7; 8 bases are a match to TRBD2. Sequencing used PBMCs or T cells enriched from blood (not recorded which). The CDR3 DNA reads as TGCAGCGTAACCGGGACTAGCTACGAGCAGTACTTC. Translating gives CSVTGTSYEQYF.